These 29 T cell receptor beta chains were sequenced from one sample in a study of blood T cell repertoires in COVID-19. Clones were read by immunoSEQ multiplex PCR, and TCRdb kept only the in-frame ones, dropping some. The profile covers approximately 190,000 clones, with approximately 79% appearing a single time and around an eighth taken by the ten largest. Sequenced input: peripheral blood. These receptors all stem from a man in his thirties or forties with active or convalescent COVID-19.

V and J are TRBV4-1 and TRBJ1-2, with a possible D match to TRBD1 (5 bases). The CDR3 length is 17 residues. V was clipped by 1 base and J by 3 bases, with 18 bases between them. Germline lookup yields CDR1 MGHRA and CDR2 YSYEKL. In DNA form, the CDR3 reads TGCGCCAGCAGCCAAGGACAGCTAGACAGACCAGACTATGGCTACACCTTC. Protein product: CASSQGQLDRPDYGYTF.

Ten or more counts support this clone. This chain links TRBV30 with TRBJ1-2; D may be TRBD1 (6 bases). The CDR3 runs to 12 residues. Germline-derived CDR1 and CDR2 are GTSNPN and SVGIG (reference sequence). CDR3 DNA: TGTGCTCTGAGACAGGCTGGCTATGGCTACACCTTC. Translation: CALRQAGYGYTF.

In its sample, this clone was seen a few times. V and J are TRBV6-6 and TRBJ2-2, with 10 bases that match TRBD1. This CDR3 has 15 amino acids. The germline CDR1 and CDR2 sequences are MNHNY and SVGAGI (reference sequence). J gave up 6 bases and V 6 bases, and 7 bases lay outside the gene matches. In DNA, the CDR3 is TGTGCCAGCAGCCCCGGGACAGGGGTCCCCGGGGAGCTGTTTTTT. It codes for CASSPGTGVPGELFF.

V and J are TRBV6-6 and TRBJ1-5, with TRBD1 matching over 12 bases. Germline values: CDR1 MNHNY, CDR2 SVGAGI (reference sequence). There are 16 residues in the CDR3. V lost 5 bases and J lost 6; bases outside the gene matches: 8. CDR3: CASSRGGQGAGQPQHF. In DNA form, the CDR3 reads TGTGCCAGCAGTCGAGGGGGACAGGGGGCAGGTCAGCCCCAGCATTTT.

The rearrangement uses TRBV18 and TRBJ1-3; TRBD1 aligns across 9 bases. Germline V gene data show CDR1 as KGHSH and CDR2 as LQKENI. The CDR3 totals 15 residues. With V trimmed by 3 bases and J by 4 bases, 4 bases remained unmatched. CDR3 coding DNA: TGTGCCAGCTCACCCCGGACAGGGGTAGGAAACACCATATATTTT. Translation: CASSPRTGVGNTIYF.

This clone was seen a handful of times. The chain has TRBV7-9 and TRBJ2-2; 8 bases line up with TRBD1. V shed 5 bases, J shed 5 bases, and the junction held 7 bases outside the gene matches. Per the germline V gene, CDR1 is SEHNR and CDR2 is FQNEAQ (reference sequence). This CDR3 has 15 residues. CDR3 coding DNA: TGTGCCAGCAGCCTTCGGACAGGGCTAACCGGGGAGCTGTTTTTT. Translation gives CASSLRTGLTGELFF.

The chain has TRBV7-2 and TRBJ1-5; 8 nucleotides align to TRBD1. CDR1 and CDR2 from the germline V gene are SGHTA and FQGNSA. Germline trimming cut 3 bases from V and 7 bases from J; bases unmatched to any gene: 17. The length of the CDR3 is 18 residues. This chain's CDR3 is CASSFLPSRTGSWQPQHF. The CDR3 DNA is TGTGCCAGCAGCTTTTTGCCTAGTAGGACAGGGTCTTGGCAGCCCCAGCATTTT.

The chain uses TRBV6-5 and TRBJ1-4; unclear D gene. From germline, CDR1 is MNHEY and CDR2 SVGAGI. This CDR3 has 14 residues. With 0 bases removed from V and 5 bases from J, the gap between germline ends came to 7 bases. CDR3 bases: TGTGCCAGCAGTTACTCGAGCCCCAATGAAAAACTGTTTTTT. Protein sequence: CASSYSSPNEKLFF.

The chain links TRBV21-1 to TRBJ1-1; the D call of TRBD1 is as the table states it, not checked on the DNA. TRBV21-1 constitutes a pseudogene. The length of the CDR3 is 17 residues. This CDR3 is CASSKALLGDRETEAFF. For the CDR3, the DNA is TGTGCCAGCAGCAAAGCGCTTTTGGGGGACAGGGAGACTGAAGCTTTCTTT.

This clone has just a few counts. This rearrangement joins TRBV4-1 to TRBJ2-3; 8 bases align to TRBD2. Losses at the gene ends were 2 bases for V and 5 bases for J; bases not matched to a gene: 3. The CDR3 loop spans 14 amino acids. Germline values: CDR1 MGHRA, CDR2 YSYEKL. In DNA form, the CDR3 reads TGCGCCAGCAGCCAATATAGCGGGGTAGATACGCAGTATTTT. This encodes CASSQYSGVDTQYF.

In its sample, this clone was seen once. The chain is built from TRBV2 and TRBJ2-6, with 9 nucleotides matching TRBD1. This CDR3 contains 17 residues. Germline trimming cut 7 bases from V and 0 bases from J; bases unmatched to any gene: 7. Germline V gene lookup returns CDR1 SNHLY and CDR2 FYNNEI. Here the CDR3 DNA reads TGTGCCAGCATCGGGACAGGGTCCTACTCTGGGGCCAACGTCCTGACTTTC. Amino acids: CASIGTGSYSGANVLTF.

This clone was counted only a few times. The chain has TRBV27 and TRBJ1-2, with D unresolved. Trimming took off 0 bases at V and 1 base at J, with 9 bases between the two ends. CDR3 length: 15 amino acids. Germline V CDR1 and CDR2: MNHEY, SMNVEV (reference sequence). The CDR3 reads CASSLSGSINYGYTF. CDR3 coding DNA: TGTGCCAGCAGTTTATCTGGCAGTATTAACTATGGCTACACCTTC.

The chain uses TRBV5-5 and TRBJ2-7; 10 bases are shared with TRBD1. Germline CDR1 and CDR2: SGHKS and YYEKEE (reference sequence). CDR3 size: 13 residues. J lost 2 bases, V lost 8 bases, and 4 bases had no gene match. The CDR3 DNA reads TGTGCCAGGGCCGGGACAGGGGCCTACGAGCAGTACGTC. Amino acid sequence: CARAGTGAYEQYV.

This chain connects TRBV27 to TRBJ1-5; 11 bases are a match to TRBD1. The CDR3 sequence is 15 residues long. The junction had 1 base not matched to a gene; V was cut back by 4 bases and J by 2 bases. Germline CDR1 reads MNHEY; CDR2 reads SMNVEV (reference sequence). CDR3: CASSWTGGGNQPQHF. DNA for the CDR3: TGTGCCAGCAGTTGGACAGGGGGCGGCAATCAGCCCCAGCATTTT.

This clone was picked up one time. V and J are TRBV5-1 and TRBJ2-7; 12 bases align to TRBD2. Germline CDR1 and CDR2: SGHRS and YFSETQ. With V trimmed by 0 bases and J by 4 bases, 2 bases remained unmatched. The CDR3 runs to 15 residues. For the CDR3, the DNA is TGCGCCAGCAGCTTGGGACTAGCGGGGGTTTACGAGCAGTACGTC. It specifies CASSLGLAGVYEQYV.

The chain joins TRBV30 to TRBJ1-1; D may be TRBD1 (5 bases). CDR1 and CDR2 (germline): GTSNPN, SVGIG (reference sequence). The V end lost 3 bases, the J end lost 0 bases, and 8 bases lay between the germline ends. There are 13 residues in the CDR3. The CDR3 bases are TGTGCCTGGAGCCGGGGGTTGAACACTGAAGCTTTCTTT. This codes for CAWSRGLNTEAFF.

The rearrangement joins TRBV18 to TRBJ1-1, with 7 positions matching TRBD1. The CDR3 contains 16 residues. CDR1 KGHSH and CDR2 LQKENI come from the germline V gene. V shed 3 bases, J shed 1 base, and the junction held 8 bases outside the gene matches. CDR3 nucleotide sequence: TGTGCCAGCTCACCCACAGAAGGACAGGCGAACACTGAAGCTTTCTTT. Protein sequence: CASSPTEGQANTEAFF.

This clone was seen only once. The V gene is TRBV6-5, the J gene TRBJ1-1, with a weak D call TRBD1 (6 bases). The germline gives CDR1 MNHEY, CDR2 SVGAGI. Trimming stripped 4 bases from V and 1 base from J, with 10 bases between. The CDR3 spans 14 residues. CDR3 coding DNA: TGTGCCAGCAGTTCAGGGGCAAGGAACACTGAAGCTTTCTTT. The encoded protein is CASSSGARNTEAFF.

Here the CDR3 reads CASSLTGQGGYTF. For the CDR3, the DNA is TGTGCCAGCAGTCTGACAGGGCAGGGTGGCTACACCTTC. The chain joins TRBV2 to TRBJ1-2; 7 bases are a match to TRBD1. Germline V gene lookup returns CDR1 SNHLY and CDR2 FYNNEI. The V segment lost 5 bases and the J segment 7 bases; nucleotides outside the gene matches: 7. The CDR3 consists of 13 residues.

The chain is built from TRBV19 and TRBJ1-1; the D gene is possibly TRBD1 (6 bases). The V end was cut by 5 bases, the J end by 0 bases, with 13 bases between. The CDR3 extends over 15 amino acids. Germline loops: CDR1 LNHDA, CDR2 SQIVND (reference sequence). DNA of the CDR3: TGTGCCAGTAGTGGGGTGGACAGCCTGAACACTGAAGCTTTCTTT. It is translated as CASSGVDSLNTEAFF.

This clone was counted only a few times. The chain employs TRBV5-6 and TRBJ1-5; tentative D call: TRBD1 (5 bases). Germline CDR1 reads SGHDT; CDR2 reads YYEEEE. The CDR3 has 15 amino acids. Trimming took 2 bases from V and 3 from J, leaving 12 bases between them. The CDR3 reads CASSLLGALNQPQHF. DNA for the CDR3: TGTGCCAGCAGCTTATTAGGGGCCCTCAATCAGCCCCAGCATTTT.

CDR3 loop: CASSLDYQPQHF. The CDR3, as DNA: TGTGCCAGCAGCTTAGACTATCAGCCCCAGCATTTT. The chain recombines TRBV11-2 with TRBJ1-5; D is uncertain. The CDR3 sequence is 12 residues long. Trimming shortened V by 0 bases and J by 5 bases, and 2 bases separated the two germline ends. CDR1 is SGHAT, CDR2 FQNNGV, per germline.

This clone turned up a few times. The chain joins TRBV19 to TRBJ2-7; tentative D call: TRBD1 (6 bases). Germline V gives CDR1 LNHDA, CDR2 SQIVND (reference sequence). V was trimmed by 4 bases and J by 2 bases, leaving 12 bases between them. This CDR3 region has 14 residues. CDR3 bases: TGTGCCAGTAGTACACGACAGGCCCCCTACGAGCAGTACTTC. Its protein is CASSTRQAPYEQYF.

The chain recombines TRBV5-1 with TRBJ1-1, with D tentatively TRBD1 (5 bases). Trimming stripped 1 base from V and 1 base from J, with 8 bases between. The germline gives CDR1 SGHRS, CDR2 YFSETQ. The CDR3 consists of 14 residues. CDR3 DNA: TGCGCCAGCAGCTTGATGACAGCGAACACTGAAGCTTTCTTT. As protein: CASSLMTANTEAFF. The full variable domain, with the rest looked up from reference TRBV5-1 and TRBJ1-1, is KAGVTQTPRYLIKTRGQQVTLSCSPISGHRSVSWYQQTPGQGLQFLFEYFSETQRNKGNFPGRFSGRQFSNSRSEMNVSTLELGDSALYLCASSLMTANTEAFFGQGTRLTVV.

The chain carries TRBV19 and TRBJ1-5; 7 bases map to TRBD1. The V gene end was trimmed by 2 bases and the J gene end by 4 bases; junction bases not matched to a gene: 5. From germline, CDR1 is LNHDA and CDR2 SQIVND (reference sequence). The CDR3 extends over 15 amino acids. The CDR3 loop is CASSIQTGWNQPQHF. In DNA, the CDR3 is TGTGCCAGTAGTATACAGACAGGGTGGAATCAGCCCCAGCATTTT.

V gene TRBV27 combines with J gene TRBJ2-2; 13 bases are shared with TRBD2. Germline CDR1 reads MNHEY; CDR2 reads SMNVEV (reference sequence). This CDR3 has 16 residues. V shed 6 bases, J shed 6 bases, and the junction held 7 bases outside the gene matches. The chain's CDR3 is CASSLQGLAGAGELFF. The CDR3 DNA reads TGTGCCAGCAGCTTACAAGGACTAGCGGGAGCCGGGGAGCTGTTTTTT.

This clone was seen a few times. This chain joins TRBV5-6 and TRBJ1-5, with 8 bases aligning to TRBD1. The trim removed 4 bases at V and 6 bases at J, leaving 6 bases unmatched. The CDR3 is 14 residues long. Germline assignment: CDR1 SGHDT and CDR2 YYEEEE. As DNA, the CDR3 is TGTGCCAGCAGCGGTCAGGGGGCCGGTCAGCCCCAGCATTTT. This gives the protein CASSGQGAGQPQHF.

The J gene is TRBJ2-1, the V gene TRBV10-3; 11 bases are shared with TRBD2. The CDR3 covers 14 residues. The junction had 14 bases not matched to a gene; V was cut back by 7 bases and J by 15 bases. Germline CDR1 is ENHRY and CDR2 is SYGVKD. CDR3 coding DNA: TGTGCCATCACTAAGACTAGCGGGGATACGAGCGTGTTCTTC. This encodes CAITKTSGDTSVFF.

This chain joins TRBV18 and TRBJ1-1; TRBD1 agrees at 8 bases. The CDR3 is made up of 15 amino acids. Germline trimming cut 6 bases from V and 8 bases from J; bases unmatched to any gene: 14. The V gene's germline CDR1 is KGHSH and CDR2 LQKENI. CDR3 DNA: TGTGCCAGCTCTTCGGACAGGGACGGTGGAACAGAAGCTTTCTTT. Protein: CASSSDRDGGTEAFF.